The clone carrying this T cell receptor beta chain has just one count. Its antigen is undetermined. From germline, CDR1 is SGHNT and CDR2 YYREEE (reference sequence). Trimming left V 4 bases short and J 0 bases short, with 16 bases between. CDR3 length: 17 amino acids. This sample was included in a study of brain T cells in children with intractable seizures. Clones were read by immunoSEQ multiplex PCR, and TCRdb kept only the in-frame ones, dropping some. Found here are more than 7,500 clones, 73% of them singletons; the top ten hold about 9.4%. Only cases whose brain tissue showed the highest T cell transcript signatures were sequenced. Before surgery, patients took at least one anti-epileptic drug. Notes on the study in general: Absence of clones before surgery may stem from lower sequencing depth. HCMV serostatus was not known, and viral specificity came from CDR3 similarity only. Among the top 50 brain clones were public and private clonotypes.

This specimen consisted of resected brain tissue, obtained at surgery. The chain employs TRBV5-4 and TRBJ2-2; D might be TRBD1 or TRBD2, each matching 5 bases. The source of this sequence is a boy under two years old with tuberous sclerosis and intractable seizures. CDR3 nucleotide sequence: TGTGCCAGCAGCATGGGGGTACTAAACTCGAACACCGGGGAGCTGTTTTTT. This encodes CASSMGVLNSNTGELFF.